The sequence of this T cell receptor beta chain was determined in a study of brain T cells in children with intractable seizures. Using immunoSEQ multiplex PCR, the repertoire was profiled, and TCRdb retains in-frame clones only, with some absent. The table shows under 400,000 clones, with over 90% occurring only once. From germline, CDR1 is SGHVS and CDR2 FQNEAQ. The CDR3 has 14 amino acids. V was trimmed by 0 bases and J by 4 bases, leaving 7 bases between them. The time point here: blood from clinic visit 5 months post-surgery; TSC patient then seizure free. Before surgery, patients took at least one anti-epileptic drug.

The V and J genes are TRBV7-8 and TRBJ2-1; D is unclear. The sequenced sample was peripheral blood, obtained 4 to 5 months after surgery. The sequence was obtained from a boy in the first two years of life with tuberous sclerosis and intractable seizures. The CDR3 sequence is CASSLAWQYNEQFF. CDR3 sequence (DNA): TGTGCCAGCAGCTTAGCTTGGCAATACAATGAGCAGTTCTTC.